These 22 T cell receptor beta chains were all obtained from the same sample, sequenced in a study of T cell repertoires in cytomegalovirus infection. TCRdb re-called the reads through MiXCR, storing one row per CDR3 protein. The table shows over 300,000 distinct CDR3 sequences, with 8% to 9.5% occurring only once. Sequenced input: PBMCs. These receptor sequences come from a human donor in good health (CMV status not recorded). Some clones in this sample may be carry-over from other donors' samples.

This clonotype was detected only a few times. The V and J genes are TRBV4-2 and TRBJ2-7; TRBD2 matches 8 bases. Per the germline V gene, CDR1 is LGHNA and CDR2 is YNFKEQ. The CDR3 has 15 residues. The V and J ends lost 2 bases and 3 bases, in that order; junction bases with no gene match: 6. The CDR3 reads CASSQYSGTSYEQYF. The CDR3 DNA reads as TGTGCCAGCAGCCAATATTCCGGGACTAGCTACGAGCAGTACTTC.

This clonotype has more than one count but fewer than ten. The V gene is TRBV15, the J gene TRBJ2-1; D ambiguous. The V end lost 6 bases, the J end lost 8 bases, and 11 bases lay between the germline ends. Germline CDR1 reads LNHNV; CDR2 reads YYDKDF (reference sequence). The CDR3 is 12 residues long. The DNA of the CDR3 is TGTGCCACCAGGAGGCCACGGGATGAGCAGTTCTTC. It specifies CATRRPRDEQFF.

This clonotype was detected many times. V and J are TRBV7-2 and TRBJ2-3, with 8 bases that match TRBD2. The CDR3 runs 14 residues. V lost 3 bases to trimming and J lost 5 bases; unmatched junction nucleotides: 4. Germline V lookup: CDR1 SGHTA, CDR2 FQGNSA. CDR3 in amino acids: CASSFYRGGDTQYF. The CDR3 bases are TGTGCCAGCAGCTTTTATCGGGGGGGAGATACGCAGTATTTT.

This clonotype was counted only a few times. The chain has TRBV6-2 or TRBV6-3 and TRBJ2-2, with D possibly TRBD2 on 5 matching bases. Germline assignment: CDR1 MNHEY and CDR2 SVGEGT. The V end was cut by 7 bases, the J end by 4 bases, with 10 bases between. CDR3 size: 13 residues. In nucleotides, the CDR3 is TGTGCCAGCAAATCGGGGAGCACCGGGGAGCTGTTTTTT. Its translation is CASKSGSTGELFF.

The chain employs TRBV5-1 and TRBJ2-7, with 8 bases fitting TRBD2. The CDR3 length is 14 residues. The V and J ends lost 4 bases and 6 bases, in that order; junction bases with no gene match: 9. Germline V gene data show CDR1 as SGHRS and CDR2 as YFSETQ. The CDR3 sequence: CASSRPGLVGEQYF. CDR3 nucleotide sequence: TGCGCCAGCAGCAGGCCGGGACTAGTAGGCGAGCAGTACTTC. Looking up the rest from reference TRBV5-1 and TRBJ2-7 gives the full variable domain: KAGVTQTPRYLIKTRGQQVTLSCSPISGHRSVSWYQQTPGQGLQFLFEYFSETQRNKGNFPGRFSGRQFSNSRSEMNVSTLELGDSALYLCASSRPGLVGEQYFGPGTRLTVT.

Regarding this clonotype: A much larger clone is a single base away; this may be a read error. This chain links TRBV7-2 with TRBJ1-2; D remains unclear. Germline V gene lookup returns CDR1 SGHTA and CDR2 FQGNSA. The length of the CDR3 is 12 residues. Here the CDR3 DNA reads TGTGCCGGCAGCTTTTACGCCCGAGGCTACACCTTC. Encoded protein: CAGSFYARGYTF. Using reference TRBV7-2 and TRBJ1-2 for the parts outside the CDR3, the full variable domain is GAGVSQSPSNKVTEKGKDVELRCDPISGHTALYWYRQSLGQGLEFLIYFQGNSAPDKSGLPSDRFSAERTGGSVSTLTIQRTQQEDSAVYLCAGSFYARGYTFGSGTRLTVV.

This clonotype was detected only a few times. This rearrangement joins TRBV20-1 to TRBJ2-4; D possibly matches TRBD1 or TRBD2 (6 bases each). The germline V gene encodes CDR1 DFQATT and CDR2 SNEGSKA (reference sequence). The length of the CDR3 is 17 residues. V was clipped by 4 bases and J by 8 bases, with 27 bases between them. DNA for the CDR3: TGCAGTGCTAAAGATGGGGGAAAAAGGGGGAGGCGTGACATTCAGTACTTC. Protein product: CSAKDGGKRGRRDIQYF.

In its sample, this clonotype was seen many times. The CDR3 coding sequence is TGTGCCAGCAGCCTAAGGAGCGGGGAAACAGATACGCAGTATTTT. Amino acids: CASSLRSGETDTQYF. The chain is built from TRBV7-2 and TRBJ2-3, with 7 bases lining up with TRBD2. CDR3 length: 15 amino acids. Germline CDR1 SGHTA, CDR2 FQGNSA. V dropped 5 bases and J dropped 3; count of bases not matched to a gene: 8. Full variable domain (rest looked up from reference TRBV7-2 and TRBJ2-3): GAGVSQSPSNKVTEKGKDVELRCDPISGHTALYWYRQSLGQGLEFLIYFQGNSAPDKSGLPSDRFSAERTGGSVSTLTIQRTQQEDSAVYLCASSLRSGETDTQYFGPGTRLTVL.

This clonotype was counted only a few times. The chain is built from TRBV4-1 and TRBJ1-1; 8 bases align to TRBD1. V trimming: 2 bases; J trimming: 4 bases; junction bases outside the gene matches: 3. This CDR3 is built from 14 residues. CDR1 and CDR2 from the germline V gene are MGHRA and YSYEKL. The CDR3 DNA follows: TGCGCCAGCAGCCAAACTACAGGGGGCACTGAAGCTTTCTTT. Translated, it gives CASSQTTGGTEAFF.

The chain recombines TRBV27 with TRBJ2-3; no firm D call. Germline CDR1 is MNHEY and CDR2 is SMNVEV (reference sequence). The length of the CDR3 is 13 residues. V was clipped by 4 bases and J by 6 bases, with 11 bases between them. CDR3 sequence: CASSSANLDTQYF. DNA for the CDR3: TGTGCCAGCAGTTCGGCCAACCTGGATACGCAGTATTTT.

The CDR3 loop reads CASSLSIVARWASGPQTNEQFF. For the CDR3, the DNA is TGTGCCAGCAGCTTAAGTATCGTGGCCCGTTGGGCTAGCGGCCCCCAGACGAATGAGCAGTTCTTC. V is TRBV11-2 and J is TRBJ2-1, with 7 bases aligning to TRBD2. CDR1 SGHAT and CDR2 FQNNGV come from the germline V gene. The CDR3 has 22 residues. The ends lost 2 bases at V and 7 bases at J; junction bases unmatched: 29.

This clonotype was observed many times. The chain links TRBV7-2 to TRBJ2-1, with TRBD2 matching 8 bases. Germline V lookup: CDR1 SGHTA, CDR2 FQGNSA. This CDR3 region has 16 residues. Trimming at V came to 5 bases and at J to 3 bases, leaving 9 bases not matched to a gene. The CDR3 protein is CASSPSGGRIYNEQFF. DNA of the CDR3: TGTGCCAGCAGCCCCTCGGGCGGGAGGATCTACAATGAGCAGTTCTTC.

This chain links TRBV7-3 with TRBJ2-2, with D maybe TRBD2 (5 bases). V was clipped by 5 bases and J by 4 bases, with 11 bases between them. This CDR3 is 14 amino acids long. Germline CDR1 reads SGHTA; CDR2 reads FQGTGA. Here the CDR3 DNA reads TGTGCCAGCAGCCGGTACCGGGGCACCGGGGAGCTGTTTTTT. Its translation is CASSRYRGTGELFF.

The chain links TRBV6-2 or TRBV6-3 to TRBJ1-5; TRBD1 matches 7 bases. The germline V gene encodes CDR1 MNHEY and CDR2 SVGEGT. This CDR3 region has 15 residues. The junction had 4 bases not matched to a gene; V was cut back by 5 bases and J by 0 bases. The CDR3 nucleotides read TGTGCCAGCAGTCGGGACAGACTTAGCAATCAGCCCCAGCATTTT. Its protein product is CASSRDRLSNQPQHF.

This clonotype was detected many times. The V call is TRBV4-2, the J call TRBJ1-4; D call uncertain. CDR1 is LGHNA and CDR2 is YNFKEQ in the germline V gene. The CDR3 runs to 16 residues. With 4 bases removed from V and 7 bases from J, the gap between germline ends came to 19 bases. The CDR3 region has the DNA TGTGCCAGCAGCCCTCAAGTGGGCAGAGAGAGTGAAAAACTGTTTTTT. Its translation is CASSPQVGRESEKLFF.

The gene calls are TRBV11-3 and TRBJ2-1; 14 bases align to TRBD2. The CDR3 runs 15 residues. V lost 4 bases, J lost 9 bases, and 5 bases stayed unmatched. Looked up from germline, CDR1 is SGHNT and CDR2 is YENEEA. CDR3 nucleotides: TGTGCCAGCAGCTCCGGGACTAGCGGGAGATCTGAGCAGTTCTTC. Protein product: CASSSGTSGRSEQFF.

The genes are TRBV28 and TRBJ2-7, with TRBD2 matching over 7 bases. V was pared by 4 bases and J by 1 base, with 13 bases of the junction left unmatched. The CDR3 is 17 residues long. Germline CDR1 and CDR2: MDHEN and SYDVKM. The CDR3 DNA reads as TGTGCCAGCAGTTCCACCTTCCCGCTAGCGGTATCCTACGAGCAGTACTTC. Translation: CASSSTFPLAVSYEQYF.

This clonotype was recorded many times. This rearrangement joins TRBV6-1 to TRBJ1-5, with TRBD1 matching over 8 bases. Germline values: CDR1 MNHNS, CDR2 SASEGT. The CDR3 spans 18 residues. The trim removed 8 bases at V and 1 base at J, leaving 16 bases unmatched. The CDR3 sequence: CASEEEAPGGNSNQPQHF. CDR3 coding DNA: TGTGCCAGCGAGGAGGAGGCCCCAGGGGGCAACAGCAATCAGCCCCAGCATTTT.

The chain has TRBV27 and TRBJ1-5; TRBD1 is a possible D gene (6 bases). This CDR3 region has 14 residues. CDR1 and CDR2 (germline): MNHEY, SMNVEV (reference sequence). The germline V and J ends were trimmed by 3 bases and 5 bases, with 11 bases remaining between them. CDR3 DNA sequence: TGTGCCAGCAGTTTGCGGGCAGGGGATCAGCCCCAGCATTTT. Its protein product is CASSLRAGDQPQHF.

This clonotype has more than one count but fewer than ten. This may be a read error: a much more frequent sequence differs by one nucleotide. The chain links TRBV7-2 to TRBJ2-1; 8 nucleotides line up with TRBD2. Germline CDR1 reads SGHTA; CDR2 reads FQGNSA. With 4 bases clipped from V and 5 bases from J, the junction kept 7 bases outside the gene matches. The CDR3 spans 15 residues. The CDR3 here is CASSSPGLGNNEQFF. The DNA for the CDR3 is TGTGCCAGCAGCTCCCCGGGACTAGGGAACAATGAGCAGTTCTTC.

The rearrangement joins TRBV20-1 to TRBJ2-5; 9 bases line up with TRBD2. This CDR3 spans 15 amino acids. J lost 5 bases, V lost 6 bases, and 13 bases had no gene match. CDR1 and CDR2 (germline): DFQATT, SNEGSKA (reference sequence). In nucleotides, the CDR3 is TGCAGTGCAACCCGGGGCGGGGGGGCCAGTGAGACCCAGTACTTC. Protein sequence: CSATRGGGASETQYF.

Many counts were recorded for this clonotype. The gene calls are TRBV4-3 and TRBJ2-2; D could derive from TRBD1 or TRBD2 (5 bases each). Per germline, CDR1 LGHNA and CDR2 YSLEER. V lost 0 bases to trimming and J lost 6 bases, with 11 bases between them. The CDR3 covers 15 residues. The CDR3 DNA sequence: TGCGCCAGCAGCCAAGATTGGGGGTCCGCCGGGGAGCTGTTTTTT. Translating gives CASSQDWGSAGELFF.